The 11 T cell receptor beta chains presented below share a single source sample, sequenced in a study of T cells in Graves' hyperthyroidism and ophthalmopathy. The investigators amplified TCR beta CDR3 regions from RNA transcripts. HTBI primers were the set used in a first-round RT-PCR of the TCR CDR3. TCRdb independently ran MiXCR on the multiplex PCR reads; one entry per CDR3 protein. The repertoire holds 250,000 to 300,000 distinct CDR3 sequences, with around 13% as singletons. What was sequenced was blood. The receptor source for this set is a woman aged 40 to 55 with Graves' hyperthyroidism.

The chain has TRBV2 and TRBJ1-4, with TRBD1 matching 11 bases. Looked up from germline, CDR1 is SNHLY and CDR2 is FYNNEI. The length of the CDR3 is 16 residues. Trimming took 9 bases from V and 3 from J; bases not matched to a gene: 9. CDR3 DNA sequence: TGTGCCAGTACCGGGACAGGGGGTCAGGCTAATGAAAAACTGTTTTTT. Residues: CASTGTGGQANEKLFF.

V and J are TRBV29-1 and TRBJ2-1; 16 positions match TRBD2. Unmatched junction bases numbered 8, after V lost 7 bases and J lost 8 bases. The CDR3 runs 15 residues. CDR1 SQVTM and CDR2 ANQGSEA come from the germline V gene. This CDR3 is CSANPGTSGRDEQFF. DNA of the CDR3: TGCAGCGCCAATCCGGGGACTAGCGGGAGGGATGAGCAGTTCTTC.

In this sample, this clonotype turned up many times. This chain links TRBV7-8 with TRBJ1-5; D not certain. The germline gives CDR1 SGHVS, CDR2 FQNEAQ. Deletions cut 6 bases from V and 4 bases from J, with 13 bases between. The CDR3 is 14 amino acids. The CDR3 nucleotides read TGTGCCAGCAGTTCGTCCGGGAAAAATCAGCCCCAGCATTTT. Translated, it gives CASSSSGKNQPQHF.

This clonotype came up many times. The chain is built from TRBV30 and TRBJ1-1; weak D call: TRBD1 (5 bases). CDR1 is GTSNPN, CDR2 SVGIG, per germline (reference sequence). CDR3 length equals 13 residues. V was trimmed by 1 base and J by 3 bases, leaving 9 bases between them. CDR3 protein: CAWSARAYTEAFF. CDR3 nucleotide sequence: TGTGCCTGGAGTGCCAGGGCGTACACTGAAGCTTTCTTT.

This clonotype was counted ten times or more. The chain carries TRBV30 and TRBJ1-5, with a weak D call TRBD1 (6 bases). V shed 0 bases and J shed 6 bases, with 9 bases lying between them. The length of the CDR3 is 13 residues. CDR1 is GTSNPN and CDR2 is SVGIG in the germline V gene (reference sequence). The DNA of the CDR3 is TGTGCCTGGAGTGTAGGGGGGGGTCAGCCCCAGCATTTT. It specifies CAWSVGGGQPQHF.

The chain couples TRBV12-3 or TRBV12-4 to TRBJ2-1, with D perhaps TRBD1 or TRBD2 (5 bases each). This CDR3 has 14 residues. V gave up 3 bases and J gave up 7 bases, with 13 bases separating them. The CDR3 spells CASSLWDQSNEQFF. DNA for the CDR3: TGTGCCAGCAGTTTGTGGGACCAGAGTAATGAGCAGTTCTTC.

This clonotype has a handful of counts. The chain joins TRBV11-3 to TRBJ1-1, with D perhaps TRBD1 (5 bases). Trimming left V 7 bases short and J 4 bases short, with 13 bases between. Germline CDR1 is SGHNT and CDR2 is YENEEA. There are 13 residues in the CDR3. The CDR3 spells CASTHGGGTEAFF. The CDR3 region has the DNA TGTGCCAGCACCCATGGGGGTGGCACTGAAGCTTTCTTT.

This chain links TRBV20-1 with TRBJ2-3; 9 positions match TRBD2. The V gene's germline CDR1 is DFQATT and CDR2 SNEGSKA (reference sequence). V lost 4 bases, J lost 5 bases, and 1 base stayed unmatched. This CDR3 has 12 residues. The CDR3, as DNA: TGCAGTGCTAAACTAGCGGGAGATACGCAGTATTTT. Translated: CSAKLAGDTQYF.

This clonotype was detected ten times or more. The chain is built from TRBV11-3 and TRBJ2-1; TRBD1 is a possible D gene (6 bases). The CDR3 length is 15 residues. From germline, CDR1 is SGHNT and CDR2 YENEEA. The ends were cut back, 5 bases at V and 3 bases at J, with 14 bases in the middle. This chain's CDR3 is CASSPPGQIYNEQFF. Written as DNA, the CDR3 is TGTGCCAGCAGCCCCCCCGGACAGATCTACAATGAGCAGTTCTTC.

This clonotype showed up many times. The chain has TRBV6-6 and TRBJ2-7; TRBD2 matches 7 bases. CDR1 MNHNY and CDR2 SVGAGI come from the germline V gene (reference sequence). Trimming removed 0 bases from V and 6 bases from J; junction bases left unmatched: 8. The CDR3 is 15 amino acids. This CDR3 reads CASSYSISGNGEQYF. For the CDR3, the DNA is TGTGCCAGCAGTTACTCGATCAGCGGGAATGGCGAGCAGTACTTC.

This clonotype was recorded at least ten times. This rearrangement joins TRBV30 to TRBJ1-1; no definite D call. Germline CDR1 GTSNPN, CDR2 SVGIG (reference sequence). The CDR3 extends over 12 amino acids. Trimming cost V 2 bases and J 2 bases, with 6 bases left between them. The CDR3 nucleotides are TGTGCCTGGAGTTGGGGAAACACTGAAGCTTTCTTT. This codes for CAWSWGNTEAFF.